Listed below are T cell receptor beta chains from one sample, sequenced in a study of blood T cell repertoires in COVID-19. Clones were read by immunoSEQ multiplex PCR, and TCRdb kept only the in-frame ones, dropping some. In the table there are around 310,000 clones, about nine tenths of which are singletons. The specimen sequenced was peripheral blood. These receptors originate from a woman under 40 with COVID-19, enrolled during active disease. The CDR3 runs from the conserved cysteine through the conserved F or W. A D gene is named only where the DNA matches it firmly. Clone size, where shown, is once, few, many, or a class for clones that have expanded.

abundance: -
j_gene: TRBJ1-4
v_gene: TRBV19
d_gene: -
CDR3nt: TGTGCCAGTAAGGTCGGGAGAAATGGTGAAAAACTGTTTTTT
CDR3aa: CASKVGRNGEKLFF

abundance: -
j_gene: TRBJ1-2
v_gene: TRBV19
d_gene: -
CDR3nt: TGTGCCAGTAGCCCTAGGGGTCCCTATGGCTACACCTTC
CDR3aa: CASSPRGPYGYTF

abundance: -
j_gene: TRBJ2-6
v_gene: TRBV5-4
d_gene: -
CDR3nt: TGTGCCAGCAGCTCCGGTGGGGCCAACGTCCTGACTTTC
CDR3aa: CASSSGGANVLTF

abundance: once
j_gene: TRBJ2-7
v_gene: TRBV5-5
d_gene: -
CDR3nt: TGTGCCAGCAGGGGACAACCCGGGCATTACGAGCAGTACTTC
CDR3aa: CASRGQPGHYEQYF

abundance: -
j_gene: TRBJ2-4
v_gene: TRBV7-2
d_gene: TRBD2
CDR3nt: TGTGCCAGCAGCCCTTCTCCCGGGACTAGCGGGAGGGCCAAAAACATTCAGTACTTC
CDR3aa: CASSPSPGTSGRAKNIQYF

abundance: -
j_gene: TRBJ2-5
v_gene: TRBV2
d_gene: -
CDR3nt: TGTGCCAGCAGTGCGGCAGGGGAAAGTGTATACGGGACCCAGTACTTC
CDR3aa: CASSAAGESVYGTQYF

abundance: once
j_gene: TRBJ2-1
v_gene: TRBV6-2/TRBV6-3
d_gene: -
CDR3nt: TGTGCCAGCAGTTACGGGAGACCCCCAAACTACAATGAGCAGTTCTTC
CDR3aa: CASSYGRPPNYNEQFF

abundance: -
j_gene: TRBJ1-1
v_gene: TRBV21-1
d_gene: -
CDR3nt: TGTGCCAGCAGCATCCTTACTGAAGCTTTCTTT
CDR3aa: CASSILTEAFF

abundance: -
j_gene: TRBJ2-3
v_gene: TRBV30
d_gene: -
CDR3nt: TGTGCCTGGAGTGTTGGGGCCCTCCAGGCGCAGTATTTT
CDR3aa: CAWSVGALQAQYF

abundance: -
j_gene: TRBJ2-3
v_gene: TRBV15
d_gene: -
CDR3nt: TGTGCCACCAGCACCCCCCGGGGGGCTGAGACAGATACGCAGTATTTT
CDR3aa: CATSTPRGAETDTQYF

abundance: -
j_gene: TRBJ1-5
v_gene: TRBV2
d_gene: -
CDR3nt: TGTGCCAGCAGTAGGGAGGACAGCAATCAGCCCCAGCATTTT
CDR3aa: CASSREDSNQPQHF

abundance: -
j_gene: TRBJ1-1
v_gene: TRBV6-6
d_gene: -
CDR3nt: TGTGCCAGCAGTTACCACAGGGCAGTGACTGAAGCTTTCTTT
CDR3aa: CASSYHRAVTEAFF

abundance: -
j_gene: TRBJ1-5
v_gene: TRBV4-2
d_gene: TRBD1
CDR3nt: TGTGCCAGCAGCCAAGATAGCAGGGGGCGGCAGCAGCCCCAGCATTTT
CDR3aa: CASSQDSRGRQQPQHF

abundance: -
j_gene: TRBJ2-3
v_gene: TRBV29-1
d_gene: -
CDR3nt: TGCAGCGTTGTCGGTCGGGCAGATACGCAGTATTTT
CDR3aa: CSVVGRADTQYF

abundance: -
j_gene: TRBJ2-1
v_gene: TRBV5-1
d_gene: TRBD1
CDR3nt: TGCGCCAGCAGCTTAGGGACAGACAATGAGCAGTTCTTC
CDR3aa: CASSLGTDNEQFF

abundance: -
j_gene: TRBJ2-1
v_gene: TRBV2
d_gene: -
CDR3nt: TGTGCCAGCAGTGGTACGAGAGATGAGCAGTTCTTC
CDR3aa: CASSGTRDEQFF

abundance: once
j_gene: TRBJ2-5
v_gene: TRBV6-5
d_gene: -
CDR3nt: TGTGCCAGCAGTTACAGGGGCCAAGAGACCCAGTACTTC
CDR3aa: CASSYRGQETQYF

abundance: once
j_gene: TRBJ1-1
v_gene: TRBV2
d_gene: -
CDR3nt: TGTGCCAGCAGTGAAGCACGGGGGGCTGAAGCTTTCTTT
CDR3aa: CASSEARGAEAFF

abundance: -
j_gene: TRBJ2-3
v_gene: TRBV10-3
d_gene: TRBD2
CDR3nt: TGTGCCATCAGTGAGTCAAGCGGGAGGGCCCCAGATACGCAGTATTTT
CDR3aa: CAISESSGRAPDTQYF

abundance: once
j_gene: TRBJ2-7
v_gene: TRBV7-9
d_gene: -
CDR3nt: TGTGCCAGCAGTCCGCCCTACCTCTACGAGCAGTACTTC
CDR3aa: CASSPPYLYEQYF

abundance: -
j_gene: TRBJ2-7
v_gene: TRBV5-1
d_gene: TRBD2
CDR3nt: TGCGCCAGCAGCTTAGCTCTAGGACTAGCGTCCTACGAGCAGTACTTC
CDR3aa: CASSLALGLASYEQYF

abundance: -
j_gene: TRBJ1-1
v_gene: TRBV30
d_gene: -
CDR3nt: TGTGCCTGGATCCCGGGATGGACTGAAGCTTTCTTT
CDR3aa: CAWIPGWTEAFF

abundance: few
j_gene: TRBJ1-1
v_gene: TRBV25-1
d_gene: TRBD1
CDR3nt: TGTGCCAGCAGTGGGTTCAAGAGGTCAGGGGGAACTGAAGCTTTCTTT
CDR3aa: CASSGFKRSGGTEAFF

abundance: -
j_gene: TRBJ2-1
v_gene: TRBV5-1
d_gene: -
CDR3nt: TGCGCCAGCAGCTGGACAGCACCATCCTATATTAATGAGCAGTTCTTC
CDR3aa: CASSWTAPSYINEQFF

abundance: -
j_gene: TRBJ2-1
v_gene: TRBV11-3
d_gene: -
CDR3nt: TGTGCCAGCAGCTTAGGGGGGGTGAAGGGTCGGCAGTTCTTC
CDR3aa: CASSLGGVKGRQFF

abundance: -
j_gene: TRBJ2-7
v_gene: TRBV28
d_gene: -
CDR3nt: TGTGCCAGCAGTTTAGGGGACTTTCTCATCCCCCCCTACGAGCAGTACTTC
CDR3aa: CASSLGDFLIPPYEQYF

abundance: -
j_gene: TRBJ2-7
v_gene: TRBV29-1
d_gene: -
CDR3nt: TGCAGCGTTGGATGGGGGCCCTACGAGCAGTACTTC
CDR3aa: CSVGWGPYEQYF

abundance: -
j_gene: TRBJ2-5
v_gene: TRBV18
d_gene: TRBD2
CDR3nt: TGTGCCAGCTCCGCGGGAGGGGGCCAAGAGACCCAGTACTTC
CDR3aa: CASSAGGGQETQYF

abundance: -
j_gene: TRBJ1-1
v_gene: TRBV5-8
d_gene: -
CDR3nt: TGTGCCAGCAGCTTGGAGGGGCTGTTAGGCACTGAAGCTTTCTTT
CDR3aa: CASSLEGLLGTEAFF